This T cell receptor (beta chain) was retrieved from a study of cytomegalovirus exposure and HLA in healthy donors. Trimming cost V 0 bases and J 7 bases, with 16 bases left between them. The CDR3 runs 14 residues. Germline V gene lookup returns CDR1 SQVTM and CDR2 ANQGSEA. 13 Jbeta primers and 60 Vbeta primers were used for the PCR. This table comes from immunoSEQ multiplex PCR, and its TCRdb copy is limited to in-frame clones, with some not included. The sample has 210,000 or so clones, roughly 79% seen once; the top ten hold more than 1.5%. Sequenced sample: PBMCs. The TCR sequence derives from a man younger than 35 in good health and CMV-seronegative. The chain joins TRBV29-1 to TRBJ2-7; D might be TRBD1 (6 bases). CDR3 loop: CSVEDLGRTGEQYF. As DNA, the CDR3 is TGCAGCGTTGAAGATCTGGGGAGAACAGGGGAGCAGTACTTC.